Reported below is one T cell receptor (beta chain). These data belong to a study of blood T cell repertoires in COVID-19. Trimming shortened V by 0 bases and J by 12 bases, and 12 bases separated the two germline ends. Looked up from germline, CDR1 is SEHNR and CDR2 is FQNEAQ (reference sequence). The CDR3 is 12 residues long. In the authors' workflow: Reference gene primers were amplified, and this amplification served to estimate nucleated cell counts. Sequenced by immunoSEQ multiplex PCR; TCRdb stores in-frame clones only, minus some. The V and J calls and the clone size are those of that table, but D and trimming were determined from the DNA. The sample holds 250,000 or so clones, just over 85% seen once.

Sequenced: PBMCs or T cells enriched from blood (not recorded which). The chain uses TRBV7-9 and TRBJ2-7; no clear D gene. The receptor's source is a man in his forties who had recovered from COVID-19. In DNA, the CDR3 is TGTGCCAGCAGCTTAGCACCCCTTGGGCTGTACTTC. This codes for CASSLAPLGLYF.